The entry that follows covers one T cell receptor (beta chain) sequence. For the second PCR, which ran for about 7 to 11 cycles, a sample-barcoded 5' primer and a J-beta primer mix were used. From the 5' RACE reads, TCRdb called clonotypes with MiXCR, one entry per CDR3 protein. Of about 1.8 million distinct CDR3 sequences in the sample, around 48% were seen once. The data originate from a study of blood T cells in healthy people across ages. Each of the donors had approximately 10 milliliters of peripheral blood drawn into EDTA-treated Vacutainer tubes. V dropped 2 bases and J dropped 10; count of bases not matched to a gene: 8. Germline CDR1 is MDHEN and CDR2 is SYDVKM. The CDR3 sequence is 15 residues long.

The V and J genes are TRBV28 and TRBJ1-6, with 7 bases that match TRBD1. The sequenced sample consisted of blood. The receptor was derived from a woman aged 40 to 50 in good health. CDR3: CASSLIDRERSPLHF. The CDR3 coding sequence is TGTGCCAGCAGTTTAATCGACAGGGAAAGATCACCCCTCCACTTT.